Below are 19 T cell receptor beta chains sequenced from a single sample in a study of T-cell memory formation after mild COVID-19. MiXCR, applied by TCRdb to the 5' RACE reads, yields one record per CDR3 protein. This sample has under 400,000 distinct CDR3 sequences; around 28% occur once, and the top ten carry approximately 12%. The sample was PBMCs or a T cell subset sorted from them (not recorded which). These receptors all stem from an adult woman who had mild COVID-19 (a few samples of this study predate the infection). Cell type and time point are not known.

The V gene is TRBV7-2, the J gene TRBJ1-2; D remains unclear. V was shortened by 1 base and J by 4 bases, with 10 bases between the two germline ends. Germline V gene lookup returns CDR1 SGHTA and CDR2 FQGNSA. CDR3 length equals 14 residues. The CDR3 region is CASSLDAGTYGYTF. CDR3 DNA: TGTGCCAGCAGCTTAGACGCGGGAACCTATGGCTACACCTTC.

The chain joins TRBV5-1 to TRBJ2-1; D possibly corresponds to TRBD2 (5 bases). Germline assignment: CDR1 SGHRS and CDR2 YFSETQ. Deletions cut 3 bases from V and 3 bases from J, with 22 bases between. CDR3 length: 18 amino acids. CDR3 sequence reads: CASSSWTRALRSYNEQFF. The CDR3 DNA follows: TGCGCCAGCAGCTCCTGGACTCGGGCTCTCCGCAGCTACAATGAGCAGTTCTTC.

The chain combines TRBV24-1 with TRBJ2-1, with D uncertain. This CDR3 contains 15 residues. Germline loops: CDR1 KGHDR, CDR2 SFDVKD. V lost 9 bases, J lost 1 base, and 15 bases lay in between. The CDR3 spells CATRLVSVSYNEQFF. The CDR3 coding sequence is TGTGCCACCCGGCTGGTGTCTGTTTCCTACAATGAGCAGTTCTTC.

This clonotype was counted between two and nine times. The chain uses TRBV7-9 and TRBJ2-3, with 7 bases fitting TRBD1. Losses at the gene ends were 6 bases for V and 3 bases for J; bases not matched to a gene: 3. CDR3 length: 13 residues. Germline-derived CDR1 and CDR2 are SEHNR and FQNEAQ (reference sequence). Here the CDR3 DNA reads TGTGCCAGCAGGACAGGGATGACAGATACGCAGTATTTT. This encodes CASRTGMTDTQYF.

V usage is TRBV4-1 and J usage is TRBJ2-2; D is undetermined. V was clipped by 3 bases and J by 0 bases, with 5 bases between them. CDR3 length equals 14 residues. Germline assignment: CDR1 MGHRA and CDR2 YSYEKL. The CDR3 reads CASSHFPNTGELFF. The CDR3 DNA reads TGCGCCAGCAGCCATTTTCCGAACACCGGGGAGCTGTTTTTT.

The chain joins TRBV18 to TRBJ2-2; 12 positions match TRBD2. The length of the CDR3 is 19 residues. Trimming at V came to 3 bases and at J to 0 bases, leaving 8 bases not matched to a gene. Per germline, CDR1 KGHSH and CDR2 LQKENI. CDR3 sequence reads: CASSPTSGGLLSNTGELFF. As DNA, the CDR3 is TGTGCCAGCTCACCGACTAGCGGGGGCCTTCTTTCGAACACCGGGGAGCTGTTTTTT.

In this sample, this clonotype turned up a few times. The chain joins TRBV12-3 or TRBV12-4 to TRBJ2-4; 7 bases agree with TRBD1. The CDR3 length is 15 residues. The V segment lost 1 base and the J segment 4 bases; nucleotides outside the gene matches: 4. Here the CDR3 DNA reads TGTGCCAGCAGTTTAGGCCTGACAGGGAAAAACATTCAGTACTTC. It specifies CASSLGLTGKNIQYF.

This clonotype was counted only a few times. This chain links TRBV13 with TRBJ2-3; 8 bases align to TRBD2. The V segment lost 5 bases and the J segment 2 bases; nucleotides outside the gene matches: 6. Germline CDR1 reads PRHDT; CDR2 reads FYEKMQ (reference sequence). There are 15 residues in the CDR3. CDR3 in DNA: TGTGCCAGCAGCCCCCCGGGAGGGAACACAGATACGCAGTATTTT. As protein: CASSPPGGNTDTQYF.

The V and J genes are TRBV27 and TRBJ2-6; D ambiguous. V lost 7 bases and J lost 0, with 10 bases in between. This CDR3 is 15 amino acids long. Germline V lookup: CDR1 MNHEY, CDR2 SMNVEV (reference sequence). In nucleotides, the CDR3 is TGTGCCAGCAAAGGCAGATCCTCTGGGGCCAACGTCCTGACTTTC. It specifies CASKGRSSGANVLTF.

This clonotype was counted a few times. V usage is TRBV11-2 and J usage is TRBJ2-3; the D gene is possibly TRBD2 (5 bases). The germline V gene has CDR1 SGHAT and CDR2 FQNNGV. CDR3 length: 15 amino acids. Trimming stripped 1 base from V and 6 bases from J, with 14 bases between. Here the CDR3 DNA reads TGTGCCAGCAGCTTAGGGGCAGGACTCTCTGATACGCAGTATTTT. This gives the protein CASSLGAGLSDTQYF.

This clonotype was seen a single time. The V gene is TRBV6-2 or TRBV6-3, the J gene TRBJ1-5; maybe TRBD1 (6 bases). Per germline, CDR1 MNHEY and CDR2 SVGEGT. V was cut by 6 bases and J by 3 bases, with 15 bases left in between. The CDR3 consists of 15 residues. The chain's CDR3 is CASREGGPINQPQHF. In DNA form, the CDR3 reads TGTGCCAGCAGAGAGGGGGGACCCATCAATCAGCCCCAGCATTTT.

This clonotype was seen at least ten times. The chain carries TRBV7-3 and TRBJ2-3; 7 positions match TRBD2. Germline assignment: CDR1 SGHTA and CDR2 FQGTGA. The J segment lost 4 bases and the V segment lost 5 bases, leaving 12 bases of the junction unmatched. This CDR3 has 16 residues. The CDR3 region is CASSPLGLAVPDTQYF. CDR3 DNA: TGTGCCAGCAGCCCACTAGGCCTAGCGGTTCCAGATACGCAGTATTTT.

This rearrangement joins TRBV29-1 to TRBJ1-4, with no clear D. Trimming removed 3 bases from V and 5 bases from J, with 7 bases in between. The germline gives CDR1 SQVTM, CDR2 ANQGSEA. The CDR3 contains 12 residues. This chain's CDR3 is CSVDGGNEKLFF. Written as DNA, the CDR3 is TGCAGCGTTGATGGTGGGAATGAAAAACTGTTTTTT.

The chain couples TRBV6-2 or TRBV6-3 to TRBJ2-7; D is unclear. Trimming took off 6 bases at V and 7 bases at J, with 13 bases between the two ends. Germline CDR1 MNHEY, CDR2 SVGEGT. This CDR3 spans 12 amino acids. The CDR3 region is CASRNPLGEQYF. The CDR3 DNA follows: TGTGCCAGCAGAAACCCTCTAGGGGAGCAGTACTTC.

The chain recombines TRBV15 with TRBJ2-2, with 12 bases fitting TRBD2. From germline, CDR1 is LNHNV and CDR2 YYDKDF (reference sequence). V lost 6 bases to trimming and J lost 6 bases; unmatched junction nucleotides: 5. This CDR3 is built from 15 residues. CDR3 loop: CATSSTSGRSGELFF. CDR3 bases: TGTGCCACCAGTTCGACTAGCGGGAGATCCGGGGAGCTGTTTTTT.

V gene TRBV27 combines with J gene TRBJ1-2, with TRBD1 identical over 7 bases. The CDR3 consists of 13 residues. The V gene's germline CDR1 is MNHEY and CDR2 SMNVEV (reference sequence). V gave up 4 bases and J gave up 5 bases; unmatched junction bases: 4. The CDR3 DNA reads as TGTGCCAGCAGTTCTGGACAGGTGTATGGCTACACCTTC. It specifies CASSSGQVYGYTF.

V gene TRBV7-2 combines with J gene TRBJ2-1; TRBD2 agrees at 14 bases. The V segment lost 2 bases and the J segment 8 bases; nucleotides outside the gene matches: 11. This CDR3 comprises 18 residues. Germline values: CDR1 SGHTA, CDR2 FQGNSA. CDR3: CASSLLGTSGSGMYEQFF. CDR3 DNA: TGTGCCAGCAGCTTATTAGGGACTAGCGGGAGTGGTATGTATGAGCAGTTCTTC.

The chain combines TRBV12-3 or TRBV12-4 with TRBJ1-1; TRBD1 agrees at 7 bases. Germline trimming cut 6 bases from V and 2 bases from J; bases unmatched to any gene: 6. The CDR3 runs 14 residues. The CDR3 sequence is CASRSGTANTEAFF. In DNA, the CDR3 is TGTGCCAGCAGATCCGGGACAGCAAACACTGAAGCTTTCTTT.

The chain links TRBV24-1 to TRBJ2-3; D may correspond to TRBD1 or TRBD2 (5 bases each). Germline V gene sequence: CDR1 KGHDR, CDR2 SFDVKD. This CDR3 is 13 amino acids long. The V gene lost 6 bases and the J gene lost 0 bases, with 6 bases spanning the gap. The CDR3 region has the DNA TGTGCCACCAGTCGGGACAGCACAGATACGCAGTATTTT. Encoded protein: CATSRDSTDTQYF.